Shown below are 27 T cell receptor beta chains from a single sample sequenced in a study of CD8 T cells in Susac syndrome. A quantity of about 0.5 to 1 ug RNA underwent reverse transcription using random hexamers. One entry per CDR3 protein results from TCRdb running MiXCR on the immunoSEQ multiplex PCR reads. The sample holds about 240,000 distinct CDR3 sequences, almost 97% seen once. The source material was CD4+ T cells from PBMCs. All receptors come from a human donor with Susac syndrome.

The V call is TRBV18, the J call TRBJ1-1, with TRBD1 as a possible D gene (6 bases). CDR1 KGHSH and CDR2 LQKENI come from the germline V gene. Deletions cut 4 bases from V and 3 bases from J, with 12 bases between. The CDR3 consists of 14 residues. The CDR3 sequence: CASSQRGGDTEAFF. CDR3 bases: TGTGCCAGCTCACAAAGAGGGGGGGACACTGAAGCTTTCTTT.

The genes are TRBV5-1 and TRBJ1-2; TRBD1 is a possible D gene (5 bases). CDR1 SGHRS and CDR2 YFSETQ come from the germline V gene. The CDR3 spans 15 residues. V was clipped by 5 bases and J by 0 bases, with 14 bases between them. The CDR3 sequence: CASRWSTGANYGYTF. In DNA, the CDR3 is TGCGCCAGCAGGTGGTCCACAGGAGCTAACTATGGCTACACCTTC.

The chain couples TRBV20-1 to TRBJ1-1; 7 bases agree with TRBD1. The CDR3 contains 15 residues. In germline, CDR1 is DFQATT, CDR2 SNEGSKA (reference sequence). Unmatched junction bases numbered 8, after V lost 3 bases and J lost 1 base. CDR3 sequence: CSARDYRGGNTEAFF. CDR3 in DNA: TGCAGTGCTAGGGACTACAGGGGAGGGAACACTGAAGCTTTCTTT.

The chain employs TRBV29-1 and TRBJ2-7; D possibly corresponds to TRBD2 (5 bases). This CDR3 has 12 amino acids. Germline CDR1 SQVTM, CDR2 ANQGSEA. The ends were cut back, 6 bases at V and 3 bases at J, with 12 bases in the middle. The CDR3 is CSVSDGNYEQYF. The CDR3 DNA is TGCAGCGTCTCGGACGGGAACTACGAGCAGTACTTC.

This chain uses TRBV12-3 or TRBV12-4 with TRBJ1-2, with 8 bases matching TRBD1. J was trimmed by 7 bases and V by 3 bases; bases with no gene match: 7. This CDR3 is built from 14 residues. This CDR3 reads CASSFGQGAGGYTF. The DNA of the CDR3 is TGTGCCAGCAGTTTCGGGCAGGGGGCAGGTGGCTACACCTTC.

This clonotype was seen only once. This chain connects TRBV30 to TRBJ1-3; D call uncertain. Germline values: CDR1 GTSNPN, CDR2 SVGIG (reference sequence). CDR3 length: 13 residues. Trimming left V 5 bases short and J 0 bases short, with 8 bases between. The CDR3 bases are TGTGCCTGGGGGGTGACCTCTGGAAACACCATATATTTT. Protein sequence: CAWGVTSGNTIYF.

The chain is built from TRBV5-1 and TRBJ2-7; no clear D gene. Trimming took 4 bases from V and 0 from J, leaving 20 bases between them. The CDR3 spans 17 residues. Germline V lookup: CDR1 SGHRS, CDR2 YFSETQ. In DNA form, the CDR3 reads TGCGCCAGCAGCCCCATGCCATCGGGCGGCGACTCCTACGAGCAGTACTTC. Translation: CASSPMPSGGDSYEQYF.

The CDR3 coding sequence is TGTGCTAGTGGACCGGGGGCTGGGGCCAACGTCCTGACTTTC. It translates to CASGPGAGANVLTF. V gene TRBV12-5 combines with J gene TRBJ2-6; D is possibly TRBD2 (6 bases). CDR3 size: 14 residues. Trimming pared 6 bases from V and 2 bases from J, leaving 8 bases between. Germline CDR1 reads LGHNT; CDR2 reads FRNRAP.

This clonotype came up once. This chain joins TRBV4-2 and TRBJ2-5; D not certain. The CDR3 has 14 residues. The V gene lost 0 bases and the J gene lost 5 bases, with 10 bases spanning the gap. CDR1 and CDR2 (germline): LGHNA, YNFKEQ. Here the CDR3 reads CASSQDRLPETQYF. The CDR3 DNA reads as TGTGCCAGCAGCCAAGATCGGCTCCCGGAGACCCAGTACTTC.

This clonotype was recorded only once. J is TRBJ2-3 and V is TRBV2; 8 bases agree with TRBD2. The CDR3 consists of 16 residues. The germline V gene has CDR1 SNHLY and CDR2 FYNNEI. J was trimmed by 1 base and V by 6 bases; bases with no gene match: 9. CDR3 DNA: TGTGCCAGCAGCGTCACTGGACTAGCACGCACAGATACGCAGTATTTT. It translates to CASSVTGLARTDTQYF.

The rearrangement uses TRBV24-1 and TRBJ2-3, with 10 positions matching TRBD2. The CDR3 is made up of 15 amino acids. The V and J ends lost 3 bases and 4 bases, in that order; junction bases with no gene match: 3. Germline loops: CDR1 KGHDR, CDR2 SFDVKD. The CDR3 sequence is CATSDASGRADTQYF. The CDR3 region has the DNA TGTGCCACCAGTGATGCTAGCGGGAGAGCAGATACGCAGTATTTT.

The V gene is TRBV28, the J gene TRBJ2-7; TRBD1 matches 8 bases. Trimming at V came to 6 bases and at J to 2 bases, leaving 3 bases not matched to a gene. Germline CDR1 and CDR2: MDHEN and SYDVKM. This CDR3 has 13 residues. The CDR3 DNA reads as TGTGCCAGCAGAAAACAGGGGGCCTACGAGCAGTACTTC. It yields the protein CASRKQGAYEQYF.

The rearrangement joins TRBV12-3 or TRBV12-4 to TRBJ2-1; the D is unclear. V lost 5 bases and J 1 base, leaving 15 bases between the germline ends. The CDR3 contains 16 residues. CDR3 sequence reads: CASSPTPSRSYNEQFF. The CDR3 nucleotides are TGTGCCAGCAGTCCGACTCCCAGCAGGTCCTACAATGAGCAGTTCTTC.

The rearrangement links TRBV20-1 to TRBJ2-7; 8 bases are shared with TRBD1. Trimming took 5 bases from V and 0 from J; bases not matched to a gene: 12. The germline CDR1 and CDR2 sequences are DFQATT and SNEGSKA (reference sequence). CDR3 length equals 16 residues. The CDR3 nucleotides are TGCAGTGCTCCCTCCAAAGGACAGGGCAACTCCTACGAGCAGTACTTC. Encoded protein: CSAPSKGQGNSYEQYF.

The chain uses TRBV29-1 and TRBJ2-7; tentative D call: TRBD1 (5 bases). Trimming pared 3 bases from V and 3 bases from J, leaving 9 bases between. The CDR3 has 12 amino acids. CDR1 is SQVTM, CDR2 ANQGSEA, per germline. The CDR3 DNA reads TGCAGCGTTGATGGGCAGGGCTACGAGCAGTACTTC. As protein: CSVDGQGYEQYF.

The J gene is TRBJ2-7, the V gene TRBV20-1, with D uncertain. CDR3 length: 11 residues. The V gene's germline CDR1 is DFQATT and CDR2 SNEGSKA (reference sequence). Trimming pared 6 bases from V and 6 bases from J, leaving 12 bases between. The CDR3 DNA reads TGCAGTGCCCCGTTACAGACCGAGCAGTACTTC. Encoded protein: CSAPLQTEQYF.

The chain employs TRBV4-1 and TRBJ2-1; 8 bases are a match to TRBD2. Looked up from germline, CDR1 is MGHRA and CDR2 is YSYEKL. The J segment lost 3 bases and the V segment lost 0 bases, leaving 7 bases of the junction unmatched. The CDR3 consists of 17 residues. CDR3: CASSQEGTGGVYNEQFF. CDR3 sequence (DNA): TGCGCCAGCAGCCAAGAGGGAACGGGAGGGGTCTACAATGAGCAGTTCTTC.

The chain combines TRBV13 with TRBJ2-5; no firm D call. V was pared by 5 bases and J by 0 bases, with 7 bases between. The germline V gene has CDR1 PRHDT and CDR2 FYEKMQ (reference sequence). The CDR3 is made up of 13 amino acids. This chain's CDR3 is CASSGWNQETQYF. Here the CDR3 DNA reads TGTGCCAGCAGCGGATGGAACCAAGAGACCCAGTACTTC. Using reference TRBV13 and TRBJ2-5 for the parts outside the CDR3, the full variable domain is AAGVIQSPRHLIKEKRETATLKCYPIPRHDTVYWYQQGPGQDPQFLISFYEKMQSDKGSIPDRFSAQQFSDYHSELNMSSLELGDSALYFCASSGWNQETQYFGPGTRLLVL.

The chain combines TRBV1 with TRBJ1-2; the table gives TRBD1 as D, unverified against the DNA. TRBV1 is noted as a pseudogene. The CDR3 totals 18 residues. CDR3 nucleotide sequence: TGCACCAGCAGCTCAGAGGCTCAACCAGGGGCGCGTAACTATGGCTACACCTTC. Translated, it gives CTSSSEAQPGARNYGYTF.

This clonotype was found once. The rearrangement joins TRBV15 to TRBJ2-4, with TRBD1 as a possible D gene (5 bases). Germline lookup yields CDR1 LNHNV and CDR2 YYDKDF (reference sequence). CDR3 length: 14 amino acids. V shed 0 bases and J shed 5 bases, with 8 bases lying between them. CDR3 sequence: CATSRDQGQNIQYF. DNA of the CDR3: TGTGCCACCAGCAGAGACCAGGGCCAAAACATTCAGTACTTC.

The chain joins TRBV30 to TRBJ1-5; D is unclear. The CDR3 has 13 residues. Germline V gives CDR1 GTSNPN, CDR2 SVGIG (reference sequence). The DNA of the CDR3 is TGTGCGGTCCGAGAGAGTAGCAATCAGCCCCAGCATTTT. Translating it yields CAVRESSNQPQHF.

In its sample, this clonotype was seen once. The chain employs TRBV4-1 and TRBJ2-6; D remains ambiguous. Trimming removed 0 bases from V and 4 bases from J, with 7 bases in between. Germline V gene sequence: CDR1 MGHRA, CDR2 YSYEKL. CDR3 size: 15 residues. CDR3 loop: CASSQDKAGANVLTF. In nucleotides, the CDR3 is TGCGCCAGCAGCCAAGATAAGGCCGGGGCCAACGTCCTGACTTTC.

This clonotype has only a few counts. The V call is TRBV12-3 or TRBV12-4, the J call TRBJ1-3; D ambiguous. The length of the CDR3 is 12 residues. V lost 5 bases, J lost 4 bases, and 6 bases lay in between. This CDR3 reads CASSPGGNTIYF. DNA for the CDR3: TGTGCCAGCAGTCCTGGGGGAAACACCATATATTTT.

The rearrangement uses TRBV6-1 and TRBJ2-7, with 8 nucleotides matching TRBD2. Germline CDR1 is MNHNS and CDR2 is SASEGT. This CDR3 is built from 14 residues. With V trimmed by 6 bases and J by 2 bases, 6 bases remained unmatched. CDR3 sequence (DNA): TGTGCCAGCAGCCGCGGGAGGTCGGCCTACGAGCAGTACTTC. Protein sequence: CASSRGRSAYEQYF.

In this sample, this clonotype turned up once. The V gene is TRBV6-2 or TRBV6-3, the J gene TRBJ2-1; 7 nucleotides agree with TRBD2. The CDR3 covers 14 residues. J gave up 7 bases and V 3 bases, and 6 bases lay outside the gene matches. Germline CDR1 is MNHEY and CDR2 is SVGEGT. CDR3 DNA: TGTGCCAGCAGTTATGGCGGGAGTGGGAATGAGCAGTTCTTC. This gives the protein CASSYGGSGNEQFF.

The rearrangement uses TRBV12-3 or TRBV12-4 and TRBJ2-2; 8 positions agree with TRBD2. There are 14 residues in the CDR3. Trimming removed 2 bases from V and 5 bases from J; junction bases left unmatched: 1. This CDR3 reads CASSLREGTGELFF. In nucleotides, the CDR3 is TGTGCCAGCAGTTTACGGGAGGGGACCGGGGAGCTGTTTTTT.

This rearrangement joins TRBV10-1 to TRBJ2-2; a weak D match, TRBD1 (6 bases). This CDR3 spans 16 amino acids. The V gene lost 5 bases and the J gene lost 3 bases, with 16 bases spanning the gap. Germline CDR1 is WNHNN and CDR2 is SYGVQD (reference sequence). CDR3 bases: TGCGCCAGCAGTAATACAGGACAGACCGACACCGGGGAGCTGTTTTTT. This codes for CASSNTGQTDTGELFF.